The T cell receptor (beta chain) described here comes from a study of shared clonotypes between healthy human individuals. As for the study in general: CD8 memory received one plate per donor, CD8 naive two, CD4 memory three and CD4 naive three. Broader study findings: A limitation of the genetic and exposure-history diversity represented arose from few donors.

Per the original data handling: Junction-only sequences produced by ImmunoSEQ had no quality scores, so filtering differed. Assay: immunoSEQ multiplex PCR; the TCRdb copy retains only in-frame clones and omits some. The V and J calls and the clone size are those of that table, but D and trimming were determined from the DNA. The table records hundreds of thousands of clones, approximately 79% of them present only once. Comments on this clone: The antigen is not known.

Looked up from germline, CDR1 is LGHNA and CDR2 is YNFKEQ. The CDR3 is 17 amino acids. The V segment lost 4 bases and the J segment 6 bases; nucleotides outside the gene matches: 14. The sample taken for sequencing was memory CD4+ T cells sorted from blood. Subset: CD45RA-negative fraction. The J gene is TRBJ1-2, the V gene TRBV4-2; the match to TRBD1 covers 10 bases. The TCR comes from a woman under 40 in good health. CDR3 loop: CASSPRAHETGGHGYTF. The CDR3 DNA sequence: TGTGCCAGCAGCCCACGGGCGCATGAGACAGGGGGCCATGGCTACACCTTC.